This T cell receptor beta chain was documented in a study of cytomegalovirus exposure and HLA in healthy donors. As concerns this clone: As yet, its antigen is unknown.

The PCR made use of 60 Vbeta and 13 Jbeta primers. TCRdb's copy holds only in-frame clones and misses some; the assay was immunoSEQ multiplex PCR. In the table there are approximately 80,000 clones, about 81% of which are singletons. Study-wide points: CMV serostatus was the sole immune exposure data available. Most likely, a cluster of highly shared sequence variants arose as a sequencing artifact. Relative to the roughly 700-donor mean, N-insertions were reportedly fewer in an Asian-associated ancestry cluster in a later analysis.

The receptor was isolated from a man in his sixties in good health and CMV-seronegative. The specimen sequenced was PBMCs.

In DNA form, the CDR3 reads TGTGCCAGCAGCTTAGGACATAGCGGGGGGGCCTACAATGAGCAGTTCTTC. Translated: CASSLGHSGGAYNEQFF. The chain combines TRBV7-6 with TRBJ2-1; TRBD2 agrees at 11 bases. The length of the CDR3 is 17 residues. The germline CDR1 and CDR2 sequences are SGHVS and FNYEAQ. The V segment lost 1 base and the J segment 2 bases; nucleotides outside the gene matches: 4.